Here is one T cell receptor (beta chain) with its context. Its cognate antigen is unknown. The data belong to a study of shared clonotypes between healthy human individuals. Study-wide results and caveats: Expectations were that clonotype sharing among donors would be affected by sequencing depth.

V dropped 3 bases and J dropped 3; count of bases not matched to a gene: 7. Germline V gene data show CDR1 as SGHNT and CDR2 as YYREEE (reference sequence). There are 15 residues in the CDR3. Produced via immunoSEQ multiplex PCR; TCRdb's table is partial and in-frame only. Of some 1.4 million clones listed, approximately 96% are singletons. The TCR comes from a man aged 30 to 45 in good health. V is TRBV5-4 and J is TRBJ2-7, with TRBD2 matching over 9 bases. Material for sequencing was naive CD4+ T cells sorted from blood. Stated subset: CD45RA+ positively selected. The CDR3 DNA reads TGTGCCAGCAGCTCCGCGACTAGCGGCCACTACGAGCAGTACTTC. Translation: CASSSATSGHYEQYF.